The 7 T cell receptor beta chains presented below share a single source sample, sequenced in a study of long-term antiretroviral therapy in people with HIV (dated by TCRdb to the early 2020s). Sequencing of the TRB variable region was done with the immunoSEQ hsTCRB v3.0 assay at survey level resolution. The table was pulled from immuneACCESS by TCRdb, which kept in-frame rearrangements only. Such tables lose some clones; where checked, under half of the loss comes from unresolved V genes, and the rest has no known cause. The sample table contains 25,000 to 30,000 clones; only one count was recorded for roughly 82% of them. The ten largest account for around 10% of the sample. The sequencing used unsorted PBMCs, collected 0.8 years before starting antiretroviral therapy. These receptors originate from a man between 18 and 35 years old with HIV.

CDR3 nucleotides: TGCGCCAGCAGATTCTCGGCCCGTGCGTCGAACACTGAAGCTTTCTTT. Its protein is CASRFSARASNTEAFF. The chain is built from TRBV5-1 and TRBJ1-1; D is ambiguous. The CDR3 extends over 16 amino acids. Germline V gene lookup returns CDR1 SGHRS and CDR2 YFSETQ. The V end was cut by 5 bases, the J end by 1 base, with 18 bases between.

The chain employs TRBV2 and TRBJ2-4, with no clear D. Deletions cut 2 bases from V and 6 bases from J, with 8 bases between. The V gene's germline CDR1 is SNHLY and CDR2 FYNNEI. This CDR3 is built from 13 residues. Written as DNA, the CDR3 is TGTGCCAGCAGTGAAATCCAGAGAAACATTCAGTACTTC. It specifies CASSEIQRNIQYF.

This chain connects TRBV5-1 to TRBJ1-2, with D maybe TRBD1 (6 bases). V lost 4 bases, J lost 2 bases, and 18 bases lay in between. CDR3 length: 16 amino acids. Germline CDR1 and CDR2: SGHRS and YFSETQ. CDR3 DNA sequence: TGCGCCAGCAGCGCGCAACAGGGAAGAACAAACTATGGCTACACCTTC. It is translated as CASSAQQGRTNYGYTF.

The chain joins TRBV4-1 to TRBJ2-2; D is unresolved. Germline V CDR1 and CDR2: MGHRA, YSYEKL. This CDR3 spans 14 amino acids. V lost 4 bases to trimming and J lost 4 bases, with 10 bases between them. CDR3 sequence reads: CASSPRTITGELFF. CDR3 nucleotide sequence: TGCGCCAGCAGCCCGCGGACGATCACCGGGGAGCTGTTTTTT.

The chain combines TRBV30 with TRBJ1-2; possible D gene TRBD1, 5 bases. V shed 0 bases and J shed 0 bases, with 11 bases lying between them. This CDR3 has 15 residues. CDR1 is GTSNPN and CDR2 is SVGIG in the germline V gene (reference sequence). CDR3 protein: CAWSVGDRPNYGYTF. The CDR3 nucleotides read TGTGCCTGGAGTGTAGGTGACAGACCTAACTATGGCTACACCTTC.

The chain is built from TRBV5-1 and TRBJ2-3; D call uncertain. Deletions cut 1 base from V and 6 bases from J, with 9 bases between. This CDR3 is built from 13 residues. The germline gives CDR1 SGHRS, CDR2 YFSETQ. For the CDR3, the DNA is TGCGCCAGCAGCTTGATCCCACAGGATACGCAGTATTTT. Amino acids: CASSLIPQDTQYF.

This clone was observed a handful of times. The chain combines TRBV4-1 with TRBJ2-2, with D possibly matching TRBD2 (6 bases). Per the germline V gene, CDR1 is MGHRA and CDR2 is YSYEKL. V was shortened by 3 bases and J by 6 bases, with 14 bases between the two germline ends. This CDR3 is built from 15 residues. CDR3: CASSHGLLSPGELFF. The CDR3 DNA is TGCGCCAGCAGCCACGGACTACTCAGCCCCGGGGAGCTGTTTTTT.